This T cell receptor (beta chain) was recovered during a study of tumor-infiltrating lymphocytes in primary liver carcinoma. The CDR3 has 16 residues. Germline trimming cut 6 bases from V and 5 bases from J; bases unmatched to any gene: 13. From germline, CDR1 is KGHSH and CDR2 LQKENI. TCR beta cDNA was reverse-transcribed from 450 to 500 ng of total RNA. The reaction used a constant-region primer and ProtoScript II reverse transcriptase. Three rounds of nested multiplex PCR with slightly modified ARM-PCR produced TCR beta libraries. Use of TRBV1-TRBV30 forward primers with a C-beta reverse primer characterized the first two PCR rounds, which lasted about 10 cycles each. TCRdb recomputed calls from the multiplex PCR reads with MiXCR, one row per CDR3 protein. Here the sample spans about 78,000 distinct CDR3 sequences, roughly two thirds being singletons. The study, taken as a whole, reports: Tumor region pairs shared more overlap than did tumor-adjacent and tumor-blood pairs.

This clonotype was observed a few times. Its target is not known. Between roughly 18 and 30 mg of unsorted bulk tissue served as the source from which RNA and DNA were co-extracted. The study enrolled treatment-naive patients with chronic HBV infection. The TCR sequence derives from a woman aged 55-69 years with primary liver carcinoma and hepatitis B virus infection. The sample comprised liver tumor tissue from sampling region 4. This sample's subset: tumor region T4, right-lateral pole. This sequence joins TRBV18 and TRBJ1-5; 7 bases line up with TRBD1. The CDR3 protein is CASSQGGTNGDQPQHF. Here the CDR3 DNA reads TGTGCCAGCTCCCAAGGGGGCACTAACGGAGATCAGCCCCAGCATTTT.